This TCR beta chain comes out of a study of breast tumors, draining lymph nodes, adjacent tissues. Overall study results and limits: Tumor and nontumor repertoires were significantly more similar in luminal-like than in basal-like breast cancer.

This clonotype was seen repeatedly, ten times or more. What it binds is unknown. Samples came from axillary lymph nodes draining the breast cancer. One entry per CDR3 protein results from TCRdb running MiXCR on the multiplex PCR reads. Here the sample spans approximately 230,000 distinct CDR3 sequences, around 34% being singletons. The CDR3 consists of 16 residues. Germline assignment: CDR1 SQVTM and CDR2 ANQGSEA. Trimming took 4 bases from V and 5 from J; bases not matched to a gene: 12. V gene TRBV29-1 combines with J gene TRBJ2-5; 11 nucleotides align to TRBD1. This TCR was recovered from a female donor with breast cancer. Some clones in this sample may be carry-over from other donors' samples. Sample: axillary lymph node tissue. Here the CDR3 reads CSVGWTGGITPETQYF. The CDR3 nucleotides are TGCAGCGTTGGCTGGACAGGGGGCATCACCCCGGAGACCCAGTACTTC.